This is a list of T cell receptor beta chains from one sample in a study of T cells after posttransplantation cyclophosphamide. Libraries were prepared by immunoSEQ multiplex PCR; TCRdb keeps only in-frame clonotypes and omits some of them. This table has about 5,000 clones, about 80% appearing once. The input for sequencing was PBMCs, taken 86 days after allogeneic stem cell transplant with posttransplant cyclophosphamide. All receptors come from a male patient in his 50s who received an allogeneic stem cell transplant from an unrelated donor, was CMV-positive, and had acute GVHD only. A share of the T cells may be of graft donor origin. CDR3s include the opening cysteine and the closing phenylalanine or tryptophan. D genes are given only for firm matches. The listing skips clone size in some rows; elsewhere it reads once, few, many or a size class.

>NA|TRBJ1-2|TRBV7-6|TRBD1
CASSLVTGDGYTF
TGTGCCAGCAGCTTAGTGACAGGGGATGGCTACACCTTC
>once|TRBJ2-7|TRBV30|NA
CAWRRDPTSYEQYF
TGTGCCTGGAGGCGGGACCCCACCTCCTACGAGCAGTACTTC
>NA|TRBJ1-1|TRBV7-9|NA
CASSQNTEAFF
TGTGCCAGCAGCCAGAACACTGAAGCTTTCTTT
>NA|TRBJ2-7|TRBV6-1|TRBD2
CASRPLAGVYEQYF
TGTGCCAGCAGACCTCTAGCGGGAGTTTACGAGCAGTACTTC
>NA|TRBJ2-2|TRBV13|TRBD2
CASSSRLARRAGELFF
TGTGCCAGCAGCTCGAGACTAGCTAGGAGGGCCGGGGAGCTGTTTTTT
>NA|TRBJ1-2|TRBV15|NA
CATSRSRTEAYTF
TGTGCCACCAGCAGATCGCGGACTGAGGCCTACACCTTC
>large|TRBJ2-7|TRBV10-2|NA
CASSELAFWFYEQYF
TGCGCCAGCAGTGAGCTAGCGTTCTGGTTTTACGAGCAGTACTTC
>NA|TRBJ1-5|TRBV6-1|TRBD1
CASSGRGQQNQPQHF
TGTGCCAGCAGTGGAAGGGGACAGCAAAATCAGCCCCAGCATTTT
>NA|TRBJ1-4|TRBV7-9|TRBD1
CASSLDRGTNEKLFF
TGTGCCAGCAGCTTAGACAGGGGTACTAATGAAAAACTGTTTTTT
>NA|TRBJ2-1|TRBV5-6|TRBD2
CASSVLAGNYNEQFF
TGTGCCAGCAGCGTACTAGCGGGGAACTACAATGAGCAGTTCTTC
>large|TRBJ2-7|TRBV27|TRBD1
CASSFTGGGNEQYF
TGTGCCAGCAGTTTCACAGGGGGCGGCAACGAGCAGTACTTC
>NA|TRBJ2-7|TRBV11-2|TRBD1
CASSLDGTGHNEQYF
TGTGCCAGCAGCTTAGACGGGACAGGCCATAACGAGCAGTACTTC
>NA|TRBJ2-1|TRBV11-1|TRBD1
CASSLADRSTYNEQFF
TGTGCCAGCAGCTTAGCGGACAGGTCCACCTACAATGAGCAGTTCTTC
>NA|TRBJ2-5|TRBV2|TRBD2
CASSEGLAGGETQYF
TGTGCCAGCAGTGAAGGACTAGCGGGGGGTGAGACCCAGTACTTC
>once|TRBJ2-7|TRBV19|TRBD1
CASSTNGQGTGEQYF
TGTGCCAGTAGTACAAATGGACAGGGGACTGGCGAGCAGTACTTC
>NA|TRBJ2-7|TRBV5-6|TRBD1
CASSAFGQGAHEQYF
TGTGCCAGCAGTGCTTTCGGACAGGGTGCCCACGAGCAGTACTTC
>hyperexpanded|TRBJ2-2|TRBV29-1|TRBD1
CSVGGDRVESGELFF
TGCAGCGTTGGTGGGGACAGGGTAGAGAGCGGGGAGCTGTTTTTT
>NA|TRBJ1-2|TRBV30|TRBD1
CAWKGTGSHGYTF
TGTGCCTGGAAGGGGACAGGCTCCCATGGCTACACCTTC
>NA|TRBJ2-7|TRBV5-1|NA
CASREAGTPSYEQYF
TGCGCCAGCAGGGAGGCCGGGACACCGTCCTACGAGCAGTACTTC
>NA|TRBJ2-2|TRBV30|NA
CASGHINTGELFF
TGTGCCTCGGGACATATAAACACCGGGGAGCTGTTTTTT
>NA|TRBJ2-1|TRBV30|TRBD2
CAWGLGGTYNEQFF
TGTGCCTGGGGGCTGGGGGGGACCTACAATGAGCAGTTCTTC
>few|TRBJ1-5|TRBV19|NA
CASSIAGSGQPQHF
TGTGCCAGTAGTATAGCAGGGTCCGGCCAGCCCCAGCATTTT
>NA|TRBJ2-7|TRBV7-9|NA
CASEGATYEQYF
TGTGCCTCCGAGGGCGCGACCTACGAGCAGTACTTC
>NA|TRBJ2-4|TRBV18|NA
CASSPSGNPRNIQYF
TGTGCCAGCTCACCTTCCGGGAACCCCAGAAACATTCAGTACTTC
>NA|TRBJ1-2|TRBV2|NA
CASSEARDTSGYTF
TGTGCCAGCAGTGAAGCAAGGGACACAAGCGGCTACACCTTC
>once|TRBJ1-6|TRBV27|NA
CASRLEIRGADSPLHF
TGTGCCAGCAGACTCGAAATCAGGGGTGCGGATTCACCCCTCCACTTT
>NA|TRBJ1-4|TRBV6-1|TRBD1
CASSEMGTGFEKLFF
TGTGCCAGCAGTGAAATGGGGACAGGGTTTGAAAAACTGTTTTTT
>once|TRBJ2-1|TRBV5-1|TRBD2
CASSFGAGAYNEQFF
TGCGCCAGCAGCTTCGGTGCGGGGGCCTACAATGAGCAGTTCTTC
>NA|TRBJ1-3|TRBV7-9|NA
CASSWDSPSPLEYF
TGTGCCAGCAGCTGGGACTCCCCGTCTCCCCTAGAATATTTT
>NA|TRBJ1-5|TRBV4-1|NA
CASSQDRMGENQPQHF
TGCGCCAGCAGCCAAGATAGGATGGGCGAGAATCAGCCCCAGCATTTT
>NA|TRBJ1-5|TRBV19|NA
CASSIWGPVNQPQHF
TGTGCCAGTAGTATATGGGGGCCCGTCAATCAGCCCCAGCATTTT
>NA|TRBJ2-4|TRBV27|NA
CASSPRQTLNIQYF
TGTGCCAGCAGCCCCAGGCAAACGCTAAACATTCAGTACTTC
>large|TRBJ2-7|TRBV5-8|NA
CASSLSRARGGSYEQYF
TGTGCCAGCAGCTTGTCACGGGCGCGGGGTGGCTCCTACGAGCAGTACTTC
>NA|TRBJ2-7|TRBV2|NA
CASSAGRLGSSYEQYF
TGTGCCAGCAGTGCAGGACGTCTAGGGAGCTCCTACGAGCAGTACTTC
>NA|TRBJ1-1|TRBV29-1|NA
CSERSMNTEAFF
TGCAGCGAGCGGTCTATGAACACTGAAGCTTTCTTT
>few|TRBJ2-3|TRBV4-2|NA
CASSQYLGDTQYF
TGTGCCAGCAGCCAATACCTAGGAGATACGCAGTATTTT
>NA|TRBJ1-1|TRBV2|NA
CASTNWGVGGAFF
TGTGCCAGCACAAATTGGGGGGTCGGGGGAGCTTTCTTT
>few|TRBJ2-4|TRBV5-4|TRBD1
CASSFLSGGKNIQYF
TGTGCCAGCAGCTTCCTCTCAGGGGGCAAAAACATTCAGTACTTC
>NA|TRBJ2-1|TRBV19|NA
CASSLRWGPPYNEQFF
TGTGCCAGTAGTTTGAGGTGGGGCCCGCCCTACAATGAGCAGTTCTTC
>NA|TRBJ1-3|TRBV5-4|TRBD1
CARPQGYSGNTIYF
TGTGCCAGACCACAGGGGTACTCTGGAAACACCATATATTTT
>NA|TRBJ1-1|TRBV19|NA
CASTKQTNTEAFF
TGTGCCAGTACGAAACAGACGAACACTGAAGCTTTCTTT
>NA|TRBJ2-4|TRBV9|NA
CASGENIQYF
TGTGCCAGCGGAGAAAACATTCAGTACTTC
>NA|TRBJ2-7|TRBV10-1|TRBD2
CASSRGSSEQYF
TGCGCCAGCAGTCGCGGGAGCAGCGAGCAGTACTTC
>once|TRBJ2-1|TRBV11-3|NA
CASSGGTFSSYNEQFF
TGTGCCAGCAGCGGAGGGACCTTTAGCTCCTACAATGAGCAGTTCTTC
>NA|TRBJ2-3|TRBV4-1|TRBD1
CASAPGQGSDTQYF
TGCGCCAGCGCACCGGGACAGGGATCAGATACGCAGTATTTT
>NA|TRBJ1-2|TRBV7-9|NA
CASSAGDYGYTF
TGTGCCAGCAGCGCAGGGGATTATGGCTACACCTTC
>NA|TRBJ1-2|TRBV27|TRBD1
CASSFIDRGGGYTF
TGTGCCAGCAGTTTCATCGACAGGGGCGGGGGCTACACCTTC
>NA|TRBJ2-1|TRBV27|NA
CASSLAGLSYNEQFF
TGTGCCAGCAGTTTAGCGGGATTGTCCTACAATGAGCAGTTCTTC
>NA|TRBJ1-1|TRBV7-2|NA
CASSLDITEAFF
TGTGCCAGCAGCTTAGATATCACTGAAGCTTTCTTT
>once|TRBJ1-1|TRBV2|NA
CASSVRGRSTEAFF
TGTGCCAGCAGTGTCAGGGGTCGAAGCACTGAAGCTTTCTTT
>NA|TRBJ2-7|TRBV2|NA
CASSRATYPAEQYF
TGTGCCAGCAGTCGAGCGACTTACCCGGCCGAGCAGTACTTC
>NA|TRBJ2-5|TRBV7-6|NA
CASGPGQPEETQYF
TGTGCCAGCGGACCGGGACAACCAGAAGAGACCCAGTACTTC